These 7 T cell receptor beta chains were all obtained from the same sample, sequenced in a study of shared clonotypes between healthy human individuals. Repertoires were generated with immunoSEQ multiplex PCR, while TCRdb's copy carries only in-frame clones and drops some. This sample has roughly 1,100,000 clones, with roughly 70% found just once. Source material: memory CD4+ T cells sorted from blood. Subset denoted: CD45RA-negative fraction. The source of these receptors is a man aged 18-30 years in good health.

The chain links TRBV6-6 to TRBJ1-5; a possible D gene is TRBD1 (6 bases). The CDR3 contains 14 residues. Germline V gives CDR1 MNHNY, CDR2 SVGAGI (reference sequence). V gave up 2 bases and J gave up 6 bases, with 11 bases separating them. This chain's CDR3 is CASSYVTGGQPQHF. The CDR3 bases are TGTGCCAGCAGTTACGTGACAGGAGGTCAGCCCCAGCATTTT.

The chain uses TRBV7-9 and TRBJ1-3; TRBD1 agrees at 7 bases. CDR1 SEHNR and CDR2 FQNEAQ come from the germline V gene (reference sequence). CDR3 length: 16 amino acids. Trimming took 7 bases from V and 1 from J; bases not matched to a gene: 10. The CDR3 nucleotides read TGTGCCAGCAATCCCGGGGACAGCCAGTCTGGAAACACCATATATTTT. As protein: CASNPGDSQSGNTIYF.

J is TRBJ1-6 and V is TRBV7-8; unclear D gene. V lost 1 base, J lost 4 bases, and 8 bases lay in between. This CDR3 is built from 15 residues. Looked up from germline, CDR1 is SGHVS and CDR2 is FQNEAQ. The CDR3 sequence: CASSLVLEYNSPLHF. The DNA of the CDR3 is TGTGCCAGCAGCTTAGTTTTGGAGTATAATTCACCCCTCCACTTT.

This chain uses TRBV5-1 with TRBJ2-1; D uncertain. Germline loops: CDR1 SGHRS, CDR2 YFSETQ. The V end lost 6 bases, the J end lost 6 bases, and 13 bases lay between the germline ends. The CDR3 is made up of 13 amino acids. In DNA, the CDR3 is TGCGCCAGCACCCTTGGGCAGACCAATGAGCAGTTCTTC. Protein product: CASTLGQTNEQFF. The full variable domain, completed using reference TRBV5-1 and TRBJ2-1, is KAGVTQTPRYLIKTRGQQVTLSCSPISGHRSVSWYQQTPGQGLQFLFEYFSETQRNKGNFPGRFSGRQFSNSRSEMNVSTLELGDSALYLCASTLGQTNEQFFGPGTRLTVL.

The V gene is TRBV10-3, the J gene TRBJ2-7; D not certain. Trimming removed 4 bases at V and 1 base at J, with 14 bases between. Germline V lookup: CDR1 ENHRY, CDR2 SYGVKD. The CDR3 length is 15 residues. CDR3: CAISVGQVESYEQYF. As DNA, the CDR3 is TGTGCCATCAGTGTAGGGCAGGTAGAATCCTACGAGCAGTACTTC.

CDR3 nucleotides: TGCGCCAGCAGCTTATCCTATGGAGCGGTCAAAGAGACCCAGTACTTC. Encoded protein: CASSLSYGAVKETQYF. The chain is built from TRBV5-1 and TRBJ2-5; possibly TRBD2 for D (5 bases). CDR3 length equals 16 residues. With 2 bases removed from V and 3 bases from J, the gap between germline ends came to 17 bases. CDR1 and CDR2 from the germline V gene are SGHRS and YFSETQ.

The gene calls are TRBV6-6 and TRBJ1-5; 7 nucleotides match TRBD1. The trim removed 5 bases at V and 7 bases at J, leaving 5 bases unmatched. The CDR3 is 13 amino acids. Germline V gene data show CDR1 as MNHNY and CDR2 as SVGAGI (reference sequence). As DNA, the CDR3 is TGTGCCAGCAGTCGACAGGGTCGGCAGCCCCAGCATTTT. Protein: CASSRQGRQPQHF.